Listed below are T cell receptor beta chains from one sample, sequenced in a study of T-cell memory formation after mild COVID-19. TCRdb recomputed calls from the 5' RACE reads with MiXCR, one row per CDR3 protein. The sample has roughly 410,000 distinct CDR3 sequences; 24% are singletons. Sequenced: PBMCs or a T cell subset sorted from them (not recorded which). These receptors came from an adult woman who had mild COVID-19 (a few samples of this study predate the infection). Cell type and time point are not known. The CDR3 runs from the conserved cysteine through the conserved F or W. D genes are given only for firm matches. Only part of the rows carry a size: once, few, many, or a class if the clone is expanded.

v_call	d_call	j_call	clone_size	cdr3_aa	cdr3_nt
TRBV6-4	-	TRBJ2-7	few	CASSIPGTLSSYEQYF	TGTGCCAGCAGCATACCCGGGACTTTAAGCTCCTACGAGCAGTACTTC
TRBV6-1	-	TRBJ1-2	-	CASSESWTEDYGYTF	TGTGCCAGCTCAGAAAGCTGGACAGAAGACTATGGCTACACCTTC
TRBV20-1	-	TRBJ1-1	-	CSARVPERRVEAFF	TGCAGTGCTAGAGTTCCGGAGAGGCGGGTAGAAGCTTTCTTT
TRBV20-1	TRBD2	TRBJ2-2	few	CSARVTSFGREYGELFF	TGCAGTGCTAGAGTAACGAGTTTTGGGCGGGAGTACGGGGAGCTGTTTTTT
TRBV19	-	TRBJ2-7	-	CAASPNLSDEQYF	TGTGCCGCTTCTCCCAATCTTTCCGACGAGCAGTACTTC
TRBV3-1	TRBD2	TRBJ2-7	few	CASSHQAGGGYEQYF	TGTGCCAGCAGCCACCAAGCGGGGGGGGGCTACGAGCAGTACTTC
TRBV2	-	TRBJ1-6	many	CASRMGASYNSPLHF	TGTGCCAGCAGGATGGGGGCATCCTATAATTCACCCCTCCACTTT
TRBV12-3/TRBV12-4	-	TRBJ1-6	-	CASTSGTSYNSPLHF	TGTGCCAGCACTTCCGGGACCTCCTATAATTCACCCCTCCACTTT
TRBV20-1	TRBD1	TRBJ2-7	few	CSARDRDRVTYEQYF	TGCAGTGCTAGAGATCGGGACAGGGTCACCTACGAGCAGTACTTC
TRBV5-1	TRBD1	TRBJ1-1	-	CASSWDRARAATEAFF	TGCGCCAGCAGCTGGGACAGGGCACGAGCGGCCACTGAAGCTTTCTTT
TRBV5-1	TRBD1	TRBJ2-7	-	CASSGGQGSYEQYF	TGCGCCAGCAGCGGGGGACAGGGATCCTACGAGCAGTACTTC
TRBV6-2/TRBV6-3	-	TRBJ2-7	-	CASSQTGQEQYF	TGTGCCAGCAGTCAAACAGGGCAAGAGCAGTACTTC
TRBV20-1	TRBD1	TRBJ2-5	-	CSAPGTGGETQYF	TGCAGTGCTCCCGGGACAGGAGGGGAGACCCAGTACTTC
TRBV27	TRBD1	TRBJ2-7	-	CASSSRQGGSYEQYF	TGTGCCAGCAGTTCCCGACAGGGGGGGTCCTACGAGCAGTACTTC
TRBV6-2/TRBV6-3	TRBD2	TRBJ2-1	-	CASSAHSGKSNEQFF	TGTGCCAGCAGCGCCCATAGCGGGAAAAGCAATGAGCAGTTCTTC